What follows are 18 T cell receptor beta chains derived from one specimen sequenced in a study of CD8+CD57+ T cells in acquired aplastic anemia. TCR beta VDJ and CDR3 profiles were obtained from a genomic DNA template. TCRdb re-derived calls from the reads in MiXCR, one entry per CDR3 protein. The table lists some 290,000 distinct CDR3 sequences, 45% to 70% of them singletons. The sample taken for sequencing was sorted CD4+, CD8+, or CD8+CD57+ T cells (not recorded which) from PBMCs. Every receptor here comes from a human donor with severe aplastic anemia or a healthy control (not recorded which).

This clonotype has just one count. This rearrangement joins TRBV10-3 to TRBJ1-2, with 8 bases identical to TRBD1. The trim removed 10 bases at V and 2 bases at J, leaving 12 bases unmatched. CDR1 is ENHRY, CDR2 SYGVKD, per germline. The CDR3 consists of 15 residues. The CDR3 here is CASRGTGTSNYGYTF. For the CDR3, the DNA is TGTGCCAGCCGAGGGACAGGCACATCGAACTATGGCTACACCTTC.

Turning to this clonotype: The CDR3 end shows no conserved phenylalanine or tryptophan, and so a read error is likely. This rearrangement joins TRBV19 to TRBJ2-2; the D is unclear. The CDR3 runs to 13 residues. Per the germline V gene, CDR1 is LNHDA and CDR2 is SQIVND (reference sequence). V gave up 8 bases and J gave up 6 bases, with 13 bases separating them. The CDR3: CASDLGLSGELFL. CDR3 in DNA: TGTGCCAGTGATCTCGGGTTATCCGGGGAGCTGTTTCTT.

In this sample, this clonotype turned up many times. The chain links TRBV7-9 to TRBJ1-6; 8 nucleotides line up with TRBD1. The germline gives CDR1 SEHNR, CDR2 FQNEAQ (reference sequence). V gave up 4 bases and J gave up 0 bases; unmatched junction bases: 8. CDR3 size: 18 residues. CDR3 sequence: CASSSLTGGSSYNSPLHF. The CDR3 DNA reads as TGTGCCAGCAGCTCGTTAACAGGGGGGAGCTCCTATAATTCACCCCTCCACTTT.

This clonotype was detected many times. This chain's CDR3 is CASSLGTRGEDTQYF. CDR3 sequence (DNA): TGCGCCAGCAGCTTGGGGACTCGCGGGGAGGATACGCAGTATTTT. V is TRBV5-1 and J is TRBJ2-3, with a tentative D call TRBD2 (6 bases). V was clipped by 0 bases and J by 6 bases, with 14 bases between them. CDR3 size: 15 residues. Germline V gives CDR1 SGHRS, CDR2 YFSETQ.

The CDR3 DNA follows: TGTGCCAGCAGCTTGGATCGGAGCTCCTACGAGCAGTACTTC. Translated, it gives CASSLDRSSYEQYF. This chain uses TRBV7-3 with TRBJ2-7; D unclear. Trimming took off 3 bases at V and 0 bases at J, with 9 bases between the two ends. This CDR3 spans 14 amino acids. Germline CDR1 reads SGHTA; CDR2 reads FQGTGA.

The table lists this clonotype with a few counts. The CDR3 DNA sequence: TGTGCCAGCATCGCCCTTTGGGGAGGGGGGCGCGGAGGCACCGGGGAGCTGTTTTTT. Its translation is CASIALWGGGRGGTGELFF. V gene TRBV6-2 or TRBV6-3 combines with J gene TRBJ2-2, with a tentative D call TRBD2 (7 bases). Germline CDR1 is MNHEY and CDR2 is SVGEGT. CDR3 size: 19 residues. V shed 7 bases and J shed 4 bases, with 28 bases lying between them.

This clonotype was recorded at least ten times. The rearrangement uses TRBV7-9 and TRBJ1-2; 9 bases line up with TRBD1. Germline-derived CDR1 and CDR2 are SEHNR and FQNEAQ (reference sequence). There are 15 residues in the CDR3. J gave up 9 bases and V 5 bases, and 13 bases lay outside the gene matches. The CDR3 DNA reads as TGTGCCAGCAGCCGTGATCGGGACAGGGCTGCGAGCTACACCTTC. Amino acid sequence: CASSRDRDRAASYTF.

The chain combines TRBV24-1 with TRBJ2-7; possibly TRBD1 for D (6 bases). Germline CDR1 and CDR2: KGHDR and SFDVKD. The V and J ends lost 6 bases and 2 bases respectively, with 10 bases between them. The CDR3 is made up of 13 amino acids. CDR3 amino acids: CATSFAGAYEQYF. The CDR3, as DNA: TGTGCCACCAGTTTCGCAGGGGCCTACGAGCAGTACTTC.

Only a few counts were recorded for this clonotype. This chain links TRBV2 with TRBJ2-5; tentatively, D is TRBD1 (6 bases). V lost 6 bases, J lost 2 bases, and 16 bases lay in between. CDR1 and CDR2 from the germline V gene are SNHLY and FYNNEI. CDR3 length: 15 amino acids. The CDR3 nucleotides read TGTGCCAGCAGGTCCTTTGGGACATTACAAGAGACCCAGTACTTC. This gives the protein CASRSFGTLQETQYF.

V is TRBV7-6 and J is TRBJ2-2, with unresolved D. The V end lost 5 bases, the J end lost 7 bases, and 8 bases lay between the germline ends. There are 12 residues in the CDR3. Germline V gene sequence: CDR1 SGHVS, CDR2 FNYEAQ. The CDR3 DNA reads TGTGCCAGCAGCCAAGACGGCGGGGAGCTGTTTTTT. Translation: CASSQDGGELFF.

The J gene is TRBJ1-6, the V gene TRBV15; D not resolved. CDR3 size: 15 residues. Trimming left V 5 bases short and J 9 bases short, with 17 bases between. CDR1 LNHNV and CDR2 YYDKDF come from the germline V gene (reference sequence). CDR3 residues: CATSGRSNLGSPLHF. In DNA form, the CDR3 reads TGTGCCACCAGCGGGCGAAGTAATCTGGGTTCACCCCTCCACTTT.

This clonotype showed up many times. The gene calls are TRBV12-3 or TRBV12-4 and TRBJ1-5; 8 nucleotides agree with TRBD1. V was clipped by 6 bases and J by 5 bases; unmatched bases: 6. There are 14 residues in the CDR3. The CDR3 loop is CASRYDRGDQPQHF. The CDR3 region has the DNA TGTGCCAGCAGATATGACAGGGGCGATCAGCCCCAGCATTTT.

In this sample, this clonotype turned up many times. The CDR3 DNA follows: TGTGCCAGCAGCGTTACCGGGACTAGCGCTGAGCAGTTCTTC. This sequence encodes CASSVTGTSAEQFF. The V and J genes are TRBV7-2 and TRBJ2-1, with 10 bases fitting TRBD2. The CDR3 runs 14 residues. The germline V gene encodes CDR1 SGHTA and CDR2 FQGNSA. Trimming cost V 5 bases and J 9 bases; bases outside gene matches: 7.

The chain has TRBV7-8 and TRBJ2-1; the D is unclear. Germline values: CDR1 SGHVS, CDR2 FQNEAQ. This CDR3 contains 15 residues. V was shortened by 0 bases and J by 6 bases, with 12 bases between the two germline ends. In DNA form, the CDR3 reads TGTGCCAGCAGCTTAGCGGGGAACCAGGTCAATGAGCAGTTCTTC. Translating gives CASSLAGNQVNEQFF.

The table lists this clonotype with a count of one. This chain uses TRBV12-3 or TRBV12-4 with TRBJ1-5; 9 nucleotides align to TRBD1. The CDR3 is 13 amino acids. V dropped 7 bases and J dropped 5; count of bases not matched to a gene: 3. The CDR3 nucleotides are TGTGCCAGCAACACAGGGGGCCATCAGCCCCAGCATTTT. Protein product: CASNTGGHQPQHF.

The sample holds many counts of this clonotype. The genes are TRBV4-1 and TRBJ2-3, with 7 bases fitting TRBD1. The germline V gene encodes CDR1 MGHRA and CDR2 YSYEKL. V gave up 1 base and J gave up 0 bases; unmatched junction bases: 7. The CDR3 totals 17 residues. The CDR3 spells CASSQGFRDRSTDTQYF. The CDR3 nucleotides are TGCGCCAGCAGCCAAGGCTTCCGGGACAGAAGCACAGATACGCAGTATTTT.

This clonotype was seen repeatedly, ten times or more. This rearrangement joins TRBV27 to TRBJ1-6, with 8 nucleotides matching TRBD1. The CDR3 sequence is 15 residues long. Germline values: CDR1 MNHEY, CDR2 SMNVEV (reference sequence). J gave up 8 bases and V 5 bases, and 8 bases lay outside the gene matches. CDR3 bases: TGTGCCAGCAGTCGGACAGGGTTGGGCCATTCACCCCTCCACTTT. Protein product: CASSRTGLGHSPLHF.

This clonotype was counted only a few times. This sequence may be a read error, since a much larger clone differs from it by one base. The chain combines TRBV7-9 with TRBJ2-2; 8 bases are a match to TRBD2. Trimming cost V 7 bases and J 4 bases; bases outside gene matches: 11. Per the germline V gene, CDR1 is SEHNR and CDR2 is FQNEAQ (reference sequence). The CDR3 has 16 amino acids. CDR3 protein: CASMRRGGGGTGELFF. DNA for the CDR3: TGTGCCAGCATGCGACGGGGGGGGGGGGGCACCGGGGAGCTGTTTTTT.